These 15 T cell receptor beta chains came from one sample sequenced in a study of shared clonotypes between healthy human individuals. TCRdb keeps only in-frame clones here, not all; method: immunoSEQ multiplex PCR. The data hold more than 2 million clones, with less than 95% observed a single time. Terminally differentiated effector memory CD45RA+ cells were excluded from the naive CD8 cells, which were CD45RO-negative and positively selected for CCR7. The sample was naive CD8+ T cells sorted from blood. Receptors originate from a man between 18 and 29 years old in good health.

The rearrangement links TRBV6-1 to TRBJ1-1; D unclear. The CDR3 spans 12 residues. Germline V gives CDR1 MNHNS, CDR2 SASEGT. Trimming took 10 bases from V and 7 from J, leaving 16 bases between them. The CDR3 loop is CATRHGTSEAFF. The DNA for the CDR3 is TGTGCCACCCGGCATGGAACTAGTGAAGCTTTCTTT.

This clone was picked up one time. This sequence joins TRBV9 and TRBJ2-5; D is possibly TRBD1 or TRBD2 (5 bases each). Trimming shortened V by 3 bases and J by 5 bases, and 17 bases separated the two germline ends. Per the germline V gene, CDR1 is SGDLS and CDR2 is YYNGEE. The CDR3 is 15 residues long. The CDR3 nucleotides read TGTGCCAGCAGCGCGTGGGGCGGTGAGGGGGAGACCCAGTACTTC. Encoded protein: CASSAWGGEGETQYF.

The chain uses TRBV4-3 and TRBJ2-3, with 11 bases identical to TRBD2. The ends lost 1 base at V and 5 bases at J; junction bases unmatched: 20. This CDR3 region has 21 residues. Germline CDR1 reads LGHNA; CDR2 reads YSLEER. The CDR3 loop is CASSQVPGTVLAGVTRDTQYF. For the CDR3, the DNA is TGCGCCAGCAGCCAAGTCCCCGGGACGGTACTAGCGGGAGTTACTAGAGATACGCAGTATTTT.

This clone was recorded only once. This sequence joins TRBV2 and TRBJ2-1, with D perhaps matching TRBD2 (6 bases). CDR3 length: 13 residues. Trimming took off 10 bases at V and 9 bases at J, with 19 bases between the two ends. Germline V gene data show CDR1 as SNHLY and CDR2 as FYNNEI. The CDR3 sequence is CATSGLGGREQFF. The CDR3 DNA follows: TGTGCCACCAGCGGGTTAGGTGGGCGTGAGCAGTTCTTC.

The V gene is TRBV27, the J gene TRBJ1-5, with D perhaps matching TRBD1 (5 bases). Germline V lookup: CDR1 MNHEY, CDR2 SMNVEV (reference sequence). The CDR3 contains 14 residues. Trimming stripped 11 bases from V and 7 bases from J, with 21 bases between. The CDR3 DNA is TGTGCCGATCAGAATAACGGCCGGGGGCAGCCCCAGCATTTT. Residues: CADQNNGRGQPQHF.

V gene TRBV15 combines with J gene TRBJ2-1, with 7 bases lining up with TRBD1. The germline CDR1 and CDR2 sequences are LNHNV and YYDKDF (reference sequence). This CDR3 comprises 15 residues. J gave up 4 bases and V 8 bases, and 11 bases lay outside the gene matches. The CDR3 DNA reads TGTGCCACCTCAAATCGGGACAGCGGTTACAATGAGCAGTTCTTC. It encodes CATSNRDSGYNEQFF.

This chain joins TRBV4-3 and TRBJ2-7; D not certain. The CDR3 has 15 residues. Between the trimmed V and J ends, which lost 0 bases and 2 bases, there was a span of 11 bases. Per the germline V gene, CDR1 is LGHNA and CDR2 is YSLEER. CDR3 sequence (DNA): TGCGCCAGCAGCCAAGACCGGTTTGGACCCTACGAGCAGTACTTC. As protein: CASSQDRFGPYEQYF.

The chain recombines TRBV5-4 with TRBJ2-1; TRBD1 aligns across 7 bases. Germline CDR1 reads SGHNT; CDR2 reads YYREEE (reference sequence). There are 14 residues in the CDR3. V shed 1 base, J shed 7 bases, and the junction held 5 bases outside the gene matches. CDR3 in DNA: TGTGCCAGCAGCTTGTTGACAGGGTTAAATGAGCAGTTCTTC. Residues: CASSLLTGLNEQFF.

The J gene is TRBJ1-5, the V gene TRBV7-2; tentatively, D is TRBD1 (6 bases). Germline CDR1 and CDR2: SGHTA and FQGNSA. The CDR3 extends over 17 amino acids. Between the trimmed V and J ends, which lost 5 bases and 2 bases, there was a span of 19 bases. CDR3 nucleotide sequence: TGTGCCAGCAGCCCCGGTCGTGGGGGCGCGGGCAATCAGCCCCAGCATTTT. This codes for CASSPGRGGAGNQPQHF.

In DNA form, the CDR3 reads TGTGCCTGGAGTGTAACGGTAGGCAGCTCCTACGAGCAGTACTTC. This gives the protein CAWSVTVGSSYEQYF. The rearrangement uses TRBV30 and TRBJ2-7; D gene ambiguous. Germline V gives CDR1 GTSNPN, CDR2 SVGIG (reference sequence). This CDR3 has 15 residues. Trimming shortened V by 0 bases and J by 0 bases, and 12 bases separated the two germline ends.

The genes are TRBV6-1 and TRBJ1-1; D unclear. V was shortened by 2 bases and J by 4 bases, with 8 bases between the two germline ends. The germline V gene encodes CDR1 MNHNS and CDR2 SASEGT. The CDR3 is 13 residues long. CDR3 DNA sequence: TGTGCCAGCAGTGAAATCCGGGGCACTGAAGCTTTCTTT. Translated: CASSEIRGTEAFF.

The chain joins TRBV13 to TRBJ2-7, with TRBD2 as a possible D gene (6 bases). The germline V and J ends were trimmed by 4 bases and 3 bases, with 16 bases remaining between them. Germline CDR1 is PRHDT and CDR2 is FYEKMQ (reference sequence). This CDR3 spans 15 amino acids. CDR3 bases: TGTGCCAGCAGCTCCTACCTTCGGGGGTTCTACGAGCAGTACTTC. The encoded protein is CASSSYLRGFYEQYF.

The J gene is TRBJ1-5, the V gene TRBV13, with 10 bases lining up with TRBD1. The V segment lost 6 bases and the J segment 4 bases; nucleotides outside the gene matches: 6. CDR1 and CDR2 from the germline V gene are PRHDT and FYEKMQ (reference sequence). The CDR3 is made up of 15 amino acids. The CDR3 sequence is CASSVRTGGNQPQHF. The CDR3 DNA sequence: TGTGCCAGCAGTGTAAGGACAGGGGGGAATCAGCCCCAGCATTTT.

The count of this clone is one. The genes are TRBV5-8 and TRBJ2-7, with TRBD1 identical over 7 bases. V dropped 2 bases and J dropped 2; count of bases not matched to a gene: 4. Germline lookup yields CDR1 SGHTS and CDR2 YDEGEE. There are 14 residues in the CDR3. The CDR3 nucleotides are TGTGCCAGCAGCTTAAGGGGGCTAGCCTACGAGCAGTACTTC. Protein sequence: CASSLRGLAYEQYF.

In DNA form, the CDR3 reads TGTGCCAGCAGTGAAGTCACAGGGGCCGAGCAGTACTTC. Residues: CASSEVTGAEQYF. This chain connects TRBV6-1 to TRBJ2-7; 7 bases line up with TRBD1. The CDR3 loop spans 13 amino acids. The V gene's germline CDR1 is MNHNS and CDR2 SASEGT. J gave up 6 bases and V 1 base, and 3 bases lay outside the gene matches.